This TCR beta chain was documented in a study of T-cell reconstitution after alpha-beta-depleted transplantation in children. This clonotype was observed a few times. Preparation of the TCRbeta library involved a method that used unique molecular identifiers. TCRdb reprocessed the PCR reads via MiXCR and lists one record per CDR3 protein. The table has 600,000 to 700,000 distinct CDR3 sequences, around 16% seen once. With 7 bases clipped from V and 5 bases from J, the junction kept 10 bases outside the gene matches. In germline, CDR1 is SGHTA, CDR2 FQGNSA. This CDR3 region has 15 residues. This specimen consisted of PBMCs from the stem cell graft donor, obtained from the stem cell graft. The J gene is TRBJ2-2, the V gene TRBV7-2, with TRBD1 identical over 7 bases. This TCR came from a human donor who donated a stem cell graft to a child with acute myeloid leukemia. CDR3 residues: CASTLRQGTTGELFF. In DNA, the CDR3 is TGTGCCAGCACCCTCCGACAGGGCACGACCGGGGAGCTGTTTTTT.